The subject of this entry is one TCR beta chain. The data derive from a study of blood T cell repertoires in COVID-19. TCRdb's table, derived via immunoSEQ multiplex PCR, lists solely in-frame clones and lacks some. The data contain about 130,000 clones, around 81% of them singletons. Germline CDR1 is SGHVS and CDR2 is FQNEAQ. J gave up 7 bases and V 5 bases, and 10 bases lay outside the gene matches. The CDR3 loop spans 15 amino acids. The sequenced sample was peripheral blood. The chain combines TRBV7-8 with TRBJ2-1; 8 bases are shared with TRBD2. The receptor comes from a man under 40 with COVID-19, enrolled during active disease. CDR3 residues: CASSGVAGTGNEQFF. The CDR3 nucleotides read TGTGCCAGCAGCGGGGTAGCGGGAACCGGGAATGAGCAGTTCTTC.